The present entry profiles one T cell receptor (beta chain) with its context. The antigen remains unidentified. This record belongs to a study of cytomegalovirus exposure and HLA in healthy donors. The CDR3 consists of 14 residues. Germline V lookup: CDR1 MDHEN, CDR2 SYDVKM. Trimming removed 4 bases at V and 8 bases at J, with 14 bases between. Primers for the PCR totalled 60 Vbeta and 13 Jbeta. Assay used: immunoSEQ multiplex PCR; TCRdb lists only in-frame clones, some missing. The data contain 110,000 to 150,000 clones, over 75% of them seen just once; the ten biggest clones take up roughly 2%. Study-wide points: Most CMV-associated TCR beta chains appeared HLA-restricted in a later analysis. Indistinguishability led to the exclusion of some V segments, TRBV6-2 and TRBV6-3 included. While the bulk of TCR sequences proved rare, some public TCRs turned up in many donors.

The rearrangement joins TRBV28 to TRBJ1-4; maybe TRBD1 (6 bases). The specimen sequenced was PBMCs. The clonotype originates from a man under 40 in good health and CMV-seronegative. The DNA for the CDR3 is TGTGCCAGCAGTTCCGGACAGTGGGGAGAAAAACTGTTTTTT. As protein: CASSSGQWGEKLFF.